The clone carrying this TCR beta chain has just a few counts. Antigen specificity is unknown. This sample stems from a study of T cell repertoires in cytomegalovirus infection. Germline V gene data show CDR1 as MNHNS and CDR2 as SASEGT. V lost 4 bases and J lost 0, with 10 bases in between. This CDR3 region has 15 residues. TCRdb re-analysed the reads in MiXCR, keeping a single row per CDR3 protein. The sample includes 900,000 to 950,000 distinct CDR3 sequences, 31% of them seen just once. Here the sequenced sample was cultured CD8+ T cells from PBMCs, taken from culture after CMV antigen stimulation. The J gene is TRBJ2-1, the V gene TRBV6-1; D gene uncertain. The clonotype originates from a human donor in good health (CMV status not recorded). Some clones in this sample may be carry-over from other donors' samples. This CDR3 reads CASSAGPYSYNEQFF. The CDR3 bases are TGTGCCAGCAGTGCCGGTCCCTACTCCTACAATGAGCAGTTCTTC.